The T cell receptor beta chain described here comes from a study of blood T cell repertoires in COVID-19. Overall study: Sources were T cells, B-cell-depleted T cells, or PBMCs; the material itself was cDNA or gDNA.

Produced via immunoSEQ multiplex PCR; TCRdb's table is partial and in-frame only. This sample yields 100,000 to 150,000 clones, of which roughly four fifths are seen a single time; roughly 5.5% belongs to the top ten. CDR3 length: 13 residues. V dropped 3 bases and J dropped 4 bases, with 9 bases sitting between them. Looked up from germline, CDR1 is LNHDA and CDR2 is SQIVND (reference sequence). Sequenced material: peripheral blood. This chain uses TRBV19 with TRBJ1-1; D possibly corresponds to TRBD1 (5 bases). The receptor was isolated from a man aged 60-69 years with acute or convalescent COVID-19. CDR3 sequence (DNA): TGTGCCAGTAGTATGGGGCGCGGCACTGAAGCTTTCTTT. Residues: CASSMGRGTEAFF.